This T cell receptor beta chain was captured by sequencing in a study of blood T cell repertoires in COVID-19. Study information: Acute and convalescent COVID-19 specimens originated in the United States, Italy and Spain. From T cells, B-cell-depleted T cells, or PBMCs came the material, which was cDNA or gDNA.

V lost 1 base, J lost 6 bases, and 9 bases lay in between. The CDR3 totals 13 residues. The table lists this clone with a count of one. In the original workflow: It was from reference gene primer amplification that nucleated cell counts were estimated. Repertoires were generated with immunoSEQ multiplex PCR, while TCRdb's copy carries only in-frame clones and drops some. V, J and clone size derive from that table, while D and trimming were established from the DNA sequence. The sample yields fewer than 80,000 clones, approximately 92% seen once. Sequencing input: peripheral blood. This rearrangement joins TRBV12-3 or TRBV12-4 to TRBJ1-2; D is ambiguous. This receptor was taken from a human donor in a cohort sampled during active COVID-19. CDR3 DNA: TGTGCCAGCAGTTTAGACCAGGCCGATGGCTACACCTTC. This codes for CASSLDQADGYTF.